The rows below give T cell receptor beta chains drawn from one sample of a study of cytomegalovirus exposure and HLA in healthy donors. The repertoire was sequenced with immunoSEQ multiplex PCR; TCRdb's copy has only in-frame clones and lacks some. The sample comprises around 200,000 clones, 65% to 90% of which are singletons, and roughly 1.5% rests with the top ten. Input material: PBMCs. These TCRs come from a girl aged 10-17 years in good health and CMV-seronegative. Each CDR3 is given with its conserved first and last residue. The size entry is marked missing in some rows and otherwise reads once, few, many or a size class.

clone_size	v_call	j_call	cdr3_aa
.	TRBV28	TRBJ1-2	CASSLTGDGYTF
.	TRBV5-6	TRBJ2-3	CASSLGGGAPDTQYF
.	TRBV7-3	TRBJ2-3	CASSLTTGVADTQYF
.	TRBV11-2	TRBJ1-1	CASSPRRGTEAFF
.	TRBV28	TRBJ1-1	CASSLEGRRTEAFF
.	TRBV9	.	CASSVGGDRTYEQYF
.	TRBV28	TRBJ1-1	CASSLVQMNTEAFF
.	TRBV14	TRBJ2-7	CASSDITLFAEQYF
.	TRBV27	TRBJ1-5	CASSAGTGVNQPQHF
.	TRBV5-6	TRBJ2-5	CASSFRKGNGETQYF
.	TRBV4-3	TRBJ2-5	CASSRIGGGQRETQYF
.	TRBV7-9	TRBJ1-1	CASSSDGVPNTEAFF
.	TRBV29-1	TRBJ1-2	CSVLLFGQGASNYGYTF
once	TRBV29-1	TRBJ2-7	CSVETTPAGGPHEQYF
.	TRBV13	TRBJ2-2	CASSWGLNTGELFF
.	TRBV5-1	TRBJ2-7	CASSLTEGEQYF
.	TRBV4-1	TRBJ1-1	CASSQDRGRGRRDAFF
.	TRBV30	TRBJ1-5	CAWCGTTDQPQHF
.	TRBV6-1	TRBJ2-5	CASSEATLTQYF
once	TRBV28	TRBJ1-1	CASGLEENTEAFF
few	TRBV5-6	TRBJ1-2	CASSSTGRGYTF
.	TRBV30	TRBJ2-5	CAWSVSGETQYF
.	TRBV6-5	TRBJ1-5	CASSYVGWSQPQHF
.	TRBV6-5	TRBJ1-2	CASSSYRTGTGGYTF
.	TRBV6-6	TRBJ2-3	CASRLMGQGGDTQYF
.	TRBV2	TRBJ2-5	CASSPPGLAGETQYF
.	TRBV28	TRBJ2-5	CASSWAGQETQYF
.	TRBV7-9	TRBJ2-1	CASSGGALTSGPNEQFF
.	TRBV6-5	TRBJ1-6	CASSTGTGGSPLHF
.	TRBV29-1	TRBJ2-3	CSVDVADTQYF
once	TRBV5-1	TRBJ1-4	CASSPGSANEKLFF
few	TRBV10-3	TRBJ1-1	CAISDQGVNTEAFF
.	TRBV30	TRBJ2-1	CAWASGGGEQFF
few	TRBV19	TRBJ1-3	CASSMGDSGNTIYF
.	TRBV4-2	TRBJ1-1	CASSQATVANTEAFF
.	TRBV10-3	TRBJ1-1	CAIKGTDMNTEAFF
.	TRBV28	TRBJ1-2	CANSDSYGYTF
.	TRBV30	TRBJ1-5	CAWKKGRGENQPQHF
.	TRBV5-5	TRBJ2-7	CASSSGTGVISYEQYF
.	TRBV7-9	TRBJ2-7	CASSFFGGADGVRVYEQYF
once	TRBV19	TRBJ1-1	CASSATTGRYEAFF
.	TRBV7-9	TRBJ2-1	CASRTGTEEGEQFF
.	TRBV5-6	TRBJ2-5	CASSLWSTGHQETQYF
.	TRBV30	TRBJ1-1	CAWSVQLNTEAFF
once	TRBV6-1	TRBJ1-5	CASTPLGARQPQHF
.	TRBV10-1	TRBJ2-1	CASRAGGDVNEQFF
.	TRBV5-1	TRBJ2-2	CASSSLQGARNTGELFF
.	TRBV6-4	TRBJ2-7	CASSDPPGEQYF
once	TRBV5-1	TRBJ2-2	CASSSGTGASAGELFF
.	TRBV19	TRBJ1-1	CATTDRRMNTEAFF
few	TRBV6-5	TRBJ2-7	CASSYRPRGPYEQYF
.	TRBV4-1	TRBJ2-7	CASSPDSSGYEVQYF
.	TRBV6-5	TRBJ2-5	CASSTGSGQETQYF
.	TRBV19	TRBJ2-3	CASSTKQGVGTDTQYF
.	TRBV18	TRBJ1-1	CASSPELGKNTEAFF